Following are 29 T cell receptor beta chains from one sample sequenced in a study of blood T cell repertoires in COVID-19. The method was immunoSEQ multiplex PCR; TCRdb's version includes in-frame clones alone and lacks a portion of them. Among a few hundred thousand clones, roughly 88% were seen once, and the ten largest hold under 15%. The material sequenced was PBMCs or T cells enriched from blood (not recorded which). The receptors stem from a woman aged 45-60 years with acute COVID-19.

This clone was counted a single time. The V call is TRBV27, the J call TRBJ2-7, with a tentative D call TRBD1 (5 bases). Germline-derived CDR1 and CDR2 are MNHEY and SMNVEV (reference sequence). This CDR3 region has 15 residues. V lost 5 bases to trimming and J lost 0 bases, with 14 bases between them. The CDR3: CASSIQVTHSYEQYF. CDR3 nucleotide sequence: TGTGCCAGCAGTATACAGGTTACACACTCCTACGAGCAGTACTTC.

This chain connects TRBV27 to TRBJ2-3; D is undetermined. Germline V gene sequence: CDR1 MNHEY, CDR2 SMNVEV (reference sequence). The CDR3 extends over 15 amino acids. The germline V and J ends were trimmed by 2 bases and 5 bases, with 14 bases remaining between them. CDR3 protein: CASSLTAGLLDTQYF. For the CDR3, the DNA is TGTGCCAGCAGTTTAACGGCAGGCCTACTAGATACGCAGTATTTT.

This rearrangement joins TRBV19 to TRBJ2-6; no definite D call. With 4 bases removed from V and 2 bases from J, the gap between germline ends came to 3 bases. In germline, CDR1 is LNHDA, CDR2 SQIVND (reference sequence). The CDR3 length is 13 residues. CDR3 in amino acids: CASSNTGANVLTF. The CDR3, as DNA: TGTGCCAGTAGTAATACTGGGGCCAACGTCCTGACTTTC. The full variable domain, rest sourced from reference TRBV19 and TRBJ2-6, is DGGITQSPKYLFRKEGQNVTLSCEQNLNHDAMYWYRQDPGQGLRLIYYSQIVNDFQKGDIAEGYSVSREKKESFPLTVTSAQKNPTAFYLCASSNTGANVLTFGAGSRLTVL.

The chain is built from TRBV7-3 and TRBJ2-1, with D perhaps matching TRBD1 (6 bases). This CDR3 region has 15 residues. Looked up from germline, CDR1 is SGHTA and CDR2 is FQGTGA. The ends were cut back, 5 bases at V and 8 bases at J, with 19 bases in the middle. This chain's CDR3 is CASSQRQASIDEQFF. The CDR3, as DNA: TGTGCCAGCAGCCAAAGACAGGCGTCTATCGATGAGCAGTTCTTC.

The gene calls are TRBV28 and TRBJ1-4; D not certain. CDR3 length equals 13 residues. Trimming left V 7 bases short and J 4 bases short, with 10 bases between. Germline CDR1 is MDHEN and CDR2 is SYDVKM. CDR3 in amino acids: CASNRVINEKLFF. Written as DNA, the CDR3 is TGTGCCAGCAATAGAGTTATTAATGAAAAACTGTTTTTT.

The chain uses TRBV20-1 and TRBJ1-1; D uncertain. The germline V gene has CDR1 DFQATT and CDR2 SNEGSKA (reference sequence). The CDR3 covers 11 residues. V was clipped by 5 bases and J by 1 base, with 5 bases between them. The CDR3: CSAFQNTEAFF. The CDR3 coding sequence is TGCAGTGCTTTTCAGAACACTGAAGCTTTCTTT.

The chain is built from TRBV9 and TRBJ1-4, with a weak D call TRBD1 (5 bases). CDR3 length equals 16 residues. V dropped 0 bases and J dropped 3 bases, with 12 bases sitting between them. Germline values: CDR1 SGDLS, CDR2 YYNGEE. CDR3 in amino acids: CASSVGGAGANEKLFF. CDR3 nucleotide sequence: TGTGCCAGCAGCGTAGGCGGGGCAGGAGCTAATGAAAAACTGTTTTTT.

This sequence joins TRBV19 and TRBJ2-2, with 9 bases fitting TRBD2. Germline assignment: CDR1 LNHDA and CDR2 SQIVND (reference sequence). With 4 bases clipped from V and 6 bases from J, the junction kept 3 bases outside the gene matches. The CDR3 spans 14 residues. Here the CDR3 reads CASSRGLAPGELFF. For the CDR3, the DNA is TGTGCCAGTAGTAGGGGACTAGCCCCCGGGGAGCTGTTTTTT.

The chain recombines TRBV6-5 with TRBJ2-7; TRBD2 might be the D (5 bases). Trimming stripped 8 bases from V and 6 bases from J, with 11 bases between. The CDR3 has 11 residues. The germline V gene encodes CDR1 MNHEY and CDR2 SVGAGI. CDR3 nucleotides: TGTGCCAGCCTCCTCGCGGGCGAGCAGTACTTC. The encoded protein is CASLLAGEQYF.

The gene calls are TRBV6-5 and TRBJ2-1; the D gene is possibly TRBD1 (5 bases). The V gene's germline CDR1 is MNHEY and CDR2 SVGAGI. The ends were cut back, 9 bases at V and 4 bases at J, with 10 bases in the middle. The CDR3 sequence is 12 residues long. The CDR3: CASTDRYNEQFF. In DNA, the CDR3 is TGTGCCAGTACTGACAGATACAATGAGCAGTTCTTC.

The V call is TRBV29-1, the J call TRBJ1-1; 9 bases line up with TRBD1. CDR3 size: 13 residues. In germline, CDR1 is SQVTM, CDR2 ANQGSEA. V lost 6 bases, J lost 5 bases, and 7 bases stayed unmatched. The CDR3 spells CSVNRGRGTEAFF. The CDR3, as DNA: TGCAGCGTAAACAGGGGGCGAGGGACTGAAGCTTTCTTT. Full variable domain (rest looked up from reference TRBV29-1 and TRBJ1-1): SAVISQKPSRDICQRGTSLTIQCQVDSQVTMMFWYRQQPGQSLTLIATANQGSEATYESGFVIDKFPISRPNLTFSTLTVSNMSPEDSSIYLCSVNRGRGTEAFFGQGTRLTVV.

V usage is TRBV5-1 and J usage is TRBJ1-2, with D unresolved. Germline lookup yields CDR1 SGHRS and CDR2 YFSETQ. The CDR3 contains 12 residues. Trimming shortened V by 2 bases and J by 2 bases, and 4 bases separated the two germline ends. The CDR3 sequence: CASSFENYGYTF. The CDR3 region has the DNA TGCGCCAGCAGCTTCGAGAACTATGGCTACACCTTC.

Only one count was recorded for this clone. V usage is TRBV27 and J usage is TRBJ2-1; 11 nucleotides match TRBD2. J gave up 3 bases and V 5 bases, and 3 bases lay outside the gene matches. Germline CDR1 reads MNHEY; CDR2 reads SMNVEV (reference sequence). CDR3 length: 15 residues. CDR3 residues: CASSELAGDYNEQFF. As DNA, the CDR3 is TGTGCCAGCAGTGAACTAGCGGGGGACTACAATGAGCAGTTCTTC.

The chain couples TRBV5-5 to TRBJ1-1; D is uncertain. CDR3 size: 13 residues. Looked up from germline, CDR1 is SGHKS and CDR2 is YYEKEE (reference sequence). The germline V and J ends were trimmed by 0 bases and 1 base, with 4 bases remaining between them. The DNA of the CDR3 is TGTGCCAGCAGCTTGGCGGGGAACACTGAAGCTTTCTTT. Protein product: CASSLAGNTEAFF.

The V and J genes are TRBV27 and TRBJ2-2, with a tentative D call TRBD1 (6 bases). The length of the CDR3 is 18 residues. The germline V gene encodes CDR1 MNHEY and CDR2 SMNVEV (reference sequence). The germline V and J ends were trimmed by 1 base and 2 bases, with 17 bases remaining between them. In DNA form, the CDR3 reads TGTGCCAGCAGTTTATTTGACAGGTTGAGAGACAACACCGGGGAGCTGTTTTTT. This sequence encodes CASSLFDRLRDNTGELFF.

This clone was counted once. The genes are TRBV4-1 and TRBJ1-3; 9 bases fit TRBD1. V shed 0 bases, J shed 8 bases, and the junction held 8 bases outside the gene matches. The CDR3 totals 16 residues. The germline gives CDR1 MGHRA, CDR2 YSYEKL. The CDR3 DNA sequence: TGCGCCAGCAGCCAAGATGGGACAGGGTTTGCGGACACCATATATTTT. Translation: CASSQDGTGFADTIYF.

The chain uses TRBV10-3 and TRBJ1-6; 8 bases are shared with TRBD1. Unmatched junction bases numbered 8, after V lost 0 bases and J lost 7 bases. The CDR3 runs 17 residues. The V gene's germline CDR1 is ENHRY and CDR2 SYGVKD. The CDR3: CAISESRGRSGNSPLHF. The CDR3 DNA reads as TGTGCCATCAGTGAGTCCAGGGGGCGCTCAGGAAATTCACCCCTCCACTTT.

The rearrangement links TRBV5-1 to TRBJ2-3; perhaps TRBD1 as D (6 bases). V was shortened by 7 bases and J by 2 bases, with 11 bases between the two germline ends. The CDR3 length is 13 residues. Per germline, CDR1 SGHRS and CDR2 YFSETQ. CDR3 in amino acids: CASQTGNTDTQYF. CDR3 bases: TGCGCCAGCCAAACAGGGAACACAGATACGCAGTATTTT.

The J gene is TRBJ2-7, the V gene TRBV6-5; TRBD2 agrees at 9 bases. J gave up 3 bases and V 6 bases, and 9 bases lay outside the gene matches. This CDR3 has 15 residues. CDR1 is MNHEY, CDR2 SVGAGI, per germline. Here the CDR3 DNA reads TGTGCCAGCAGACTTGCTAGCGGGGATTACTACGAGCAGTACTTC. As protein: CASRLASGDYYEQYF.

The chain employs TRBV6-5 and TRBJ2-1; D uncertain. Germline V gene data show CDR1 as MNHEY and CDR2 as SVGAGI. The CDR3 runs to 13 residues. Trimming took off 2 bases at V and 4 bases at J, with 6 bases between the two ends. CDR3 coding DNA: TGTGCCAGCAGTTACACATTGTACAATGAGCAGTTCTTC. Its translation is CASSYTLYNEQFF.

The chain links TRBV28 to TRBJ2-3; D is uncertain. CDR1 is MDHEN and CDR2 is SYDVKM in the germline V gene. The CDR3 is 13 residues long. The germline V and J ends were trimmed by 5 bases and 0 bases, with 6 bases remaining between them. The CDR3 coding sequence is TGTGCCAGCAGTGTAGCTAGCACAGATACGCAGTATTTT. It encodes CASSVASTDTQYF.

The chain has TRBV5-1 and TRBJ2-4; tentatively, D is TRBD2 (5 bases). Germline CDR1 and CDR2: SGHRS and YFSETQ. V lost 1 base to trimming and J lost 8 bases, with 10 bases between them. CDR3 length equals 13 residues. CDR3 region: CASSLYFGDIQYF. The DNA of the CDR3 is TGCGCCAGCAGCTTGTATTTCGGGGACATTCAGTACTTC.

This chain connects TRBV7-9 to TRBJ1-4, with TRBD1 as a possible D gene (5 bases). This CDR3 has 18 amino acids. V dropped 3 bases and J dropped 3 bases, with 20 bases sitting between them. Germline V gives CDR1 SEHNR, CDR2 FQNEAQ (reference sequence). CDR3 protein: CASSLGMGPYGANEKLFF. In DNA, the CDR3 is TGTGCCAGCAGCTTGGGGATGGGGCCCTATGGAGCTAATGAAAAACTGTTTTTT.

V gene TRBV5-1 combines with J gene TRBJ2-7, with D possibly being TRBD1 (5 bases). Per germline, CDR1 SGHRS and CDR2 YFSETQ. The CDR3 spans 13 residues. V was shortened by 1 base and J by 0 bases, with 5 bases between the two germline ends. In DNA, the CDR3 is TGCGCCAGCAGCTTGCAGGGCTCCTACGAGCAGTACTTC. Translated: CASSLQGSYEQYF.

The genes are TRBV18 and TRBJ1-2; the match to TRBD1 covers 9 bases. The CDR3 consists of 19 residues. V shed 3 bases, J shed 4 bases, and the junction held 18 bases outside the gene matches. CDR1 is KGHSH, CDR2 LQKENI, per germline. The CDR3 loop is CASSPIPGTGPWGSYGYTF. The CDR3 DNA is TGTGCCAGCTCACCGATTCCCGGGACAGGGCCATGGGGTTCCTATGGCTACACCTTC.

The chain combines TRBV11-2 with TRBJ2-7, with a tentative D call TRBD2 (6 bases). The CDR3 covers 16 residues. V lost 4 bases and J lost 2, with 18 bases in between. Per germline, CDR1 SGHAT and CDR2 FQNNGV. This CDR3 reads CASSSPRDSGPYEQYF. CDR3 bases: TGTGCCAGCAGCTCACCCCGCGATAGCGGCCCCTACGAGCAGTACTTC.

This sequence joins TRBV28 and TRBJ2-5; weak D call: TRBD1 (6 bases). The CDR3 runs 16 residues. Germline CDR1 reads MDHEN; CDR2 reads SYDVKM. V was trimmed by 5 bases and J by 6 bases, leaving 22 bases between them. CDR3 in DNA: TGTGCCAGCAGTCAACCTACGGACAGCCTGGGAAAGACCCAGTACTTC. Residues: CASSQPTDSLGKTQYF. Filled out from reference TRBV28 and TRBJ2-5, the complete variable domain reads DVKVTQSSRYLVKRTGEKVFLECVQDMDHENMFWYRQDPGLGLRLIYFSYDVKMKEKGDIPEGYSVSREKKERFSLILESASTNQTSMYLCASSQPTDSLGKTQYFGPGTRLLVL.

This chain connects TRBV27 to TRBJ1-2, with D possibly matching TRBD1 (6 bases). The CDR3 sequence is 16 residues long. Germline V lookup: CDR1 MNHEY, CDR2 SMNVEV (reference sequence). Deletions cut 3 bases from V and 8 bases from J, with 22 bases between. The CDR3 protein is CASSLTYRDGIGGYTF. CDR3 DNA sequence: TGTGCCAGCAGTTTGACGTACAGGGATGGGATAGGGGGCTACACCTTC.

CDR3 region: CASSGRGIDSGANVLTF. The CDR3 region has the DNA TGTGCCAGCAGCGGGAGAGGCATCGACTCTGGGGCCAACGTCCTGACTTTC. V usage is TRBV7-2 and J usage is TRBJ2-6; weak D call: TRBD2 (5 bases). The CDR3 covers 17 residues. Germline loops: CDR1 SGHTA, CDR2 FQGNSA. V gave up 5 bases and J gave up 0 bases, with 14 bases separating them.